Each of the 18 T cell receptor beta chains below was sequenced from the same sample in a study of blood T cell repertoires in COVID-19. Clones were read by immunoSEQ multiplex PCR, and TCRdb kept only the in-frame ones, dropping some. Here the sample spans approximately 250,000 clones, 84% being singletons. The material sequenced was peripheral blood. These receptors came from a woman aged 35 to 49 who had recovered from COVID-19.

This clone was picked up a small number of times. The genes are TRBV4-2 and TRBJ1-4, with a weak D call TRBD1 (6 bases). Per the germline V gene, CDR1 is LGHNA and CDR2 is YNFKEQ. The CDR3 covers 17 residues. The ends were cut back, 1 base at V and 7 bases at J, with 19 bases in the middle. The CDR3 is CASSQALALRTVEKLFF. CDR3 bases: TGTGCCAGCAGCCAAGCCTTGGCCCTCCGGACAGTTGAAAAACTGTTTTTT.

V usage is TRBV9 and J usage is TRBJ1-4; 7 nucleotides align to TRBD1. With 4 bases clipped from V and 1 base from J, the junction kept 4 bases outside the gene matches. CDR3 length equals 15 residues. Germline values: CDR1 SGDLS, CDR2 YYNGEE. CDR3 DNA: TGTGCCAGCAGCCTGGGACAGCAAACTAATGAAAAACTGTTTTTT. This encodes CASSLGQQTNEKLFF.

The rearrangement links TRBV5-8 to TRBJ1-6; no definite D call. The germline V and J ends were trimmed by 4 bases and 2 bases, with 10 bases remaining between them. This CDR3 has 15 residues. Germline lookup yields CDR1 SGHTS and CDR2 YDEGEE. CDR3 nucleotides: TGTGCCAGCAGCAAAGGGAGCCCCTATAATTCACCCCTCCACTTT. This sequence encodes CASSKGSPYNSPLHF.

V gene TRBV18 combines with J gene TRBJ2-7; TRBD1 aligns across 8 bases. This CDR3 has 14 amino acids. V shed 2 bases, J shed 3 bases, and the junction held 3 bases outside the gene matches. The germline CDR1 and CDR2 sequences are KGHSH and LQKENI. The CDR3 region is CASSPRDRGYEQYF. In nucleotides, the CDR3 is TGTGCCAGCTCACCAAGAGACAGGGGCTACGAGCAGTACTTC.

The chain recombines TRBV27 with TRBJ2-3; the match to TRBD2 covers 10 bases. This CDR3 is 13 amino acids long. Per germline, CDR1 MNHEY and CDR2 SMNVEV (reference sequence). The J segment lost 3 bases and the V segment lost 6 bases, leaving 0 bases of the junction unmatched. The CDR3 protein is CASRLAGTDTQYF. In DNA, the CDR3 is TGTGCCAGCAGACTAGCGGGGACAGATACGCAGTATTTT.

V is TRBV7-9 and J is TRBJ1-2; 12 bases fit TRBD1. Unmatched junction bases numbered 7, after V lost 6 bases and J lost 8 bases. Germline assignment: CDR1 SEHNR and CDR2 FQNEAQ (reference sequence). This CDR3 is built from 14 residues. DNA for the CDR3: TGTGCCAGCAGTCGGGACAGGGGGCGAGACGGCTACACCTTC. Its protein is CASSRDRGRDGYTF.

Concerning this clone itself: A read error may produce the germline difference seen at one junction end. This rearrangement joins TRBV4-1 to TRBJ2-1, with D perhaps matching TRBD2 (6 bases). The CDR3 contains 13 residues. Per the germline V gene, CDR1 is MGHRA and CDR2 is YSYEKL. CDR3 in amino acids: CASSQGLVREVVF. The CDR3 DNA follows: TGCGCCAGCAGCCAAGGTCTGGTCAGGGAGGTTGTCTTC.

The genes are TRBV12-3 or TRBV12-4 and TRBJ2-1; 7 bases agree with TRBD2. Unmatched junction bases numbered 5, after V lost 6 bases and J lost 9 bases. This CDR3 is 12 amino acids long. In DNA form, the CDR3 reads TGTGCCAGCAGCTGGGAGCGGGGTGAGCAGTTCTTC. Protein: CASSWERGEQFF.

The CDR3 region has the DNA TGTGCCTGGAGTCCCGGAGGAGGTTACGCCTACACCTTC. The encoded protein is CAWSPGGGYAYTF. The chain joins TRBV30 to TRBJ1-2, with D unclear. Germline loops: CDR1 GTSNPN, CDR2 SVGIG (reference sequence). The CDR3 consists of 13 residues. V shed 2 bases and J shed 10 bases, with 17 bases lying between them.

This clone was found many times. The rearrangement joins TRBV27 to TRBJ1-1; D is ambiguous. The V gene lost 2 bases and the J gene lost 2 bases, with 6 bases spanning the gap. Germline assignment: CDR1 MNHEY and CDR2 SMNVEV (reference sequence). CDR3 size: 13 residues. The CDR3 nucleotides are TGTGCCAGCAGTTTAGTTCCAAACACTGAAGCTTTCTTT. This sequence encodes CASSLVPNTEAFF.

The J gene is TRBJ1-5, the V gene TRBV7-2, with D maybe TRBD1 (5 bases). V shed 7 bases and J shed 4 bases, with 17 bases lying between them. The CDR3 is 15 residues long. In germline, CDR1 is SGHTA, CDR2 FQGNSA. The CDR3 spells CASNQNPGGNQPQHF. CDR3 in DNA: TGTGCCAGCAACCAAAATCCGGGGGGAAATCAGCCCCAGCATTTT.

CDR3: CASSLAAGTRSYEQYF. CDR3 bases: TGCGCCAGCAGCTTGGCCGCGGGGACTAGATCCTACGAGCAGTACTTC. The V gene is TRBV5-1, the J gene TRBJ2-7; 8 bases map to TRBD2. The junction had 6 bases not matched to a gene; V was cut back by 0 bases and J by 1 base. The CDR3 spans 16 residues. In germline, CDR1 is SGHRS, CDR2 YFSETQ.

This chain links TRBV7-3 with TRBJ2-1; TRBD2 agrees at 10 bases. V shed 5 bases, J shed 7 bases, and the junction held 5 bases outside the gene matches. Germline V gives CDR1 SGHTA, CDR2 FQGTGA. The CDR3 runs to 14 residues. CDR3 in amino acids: CASSPLTSGNEQFF. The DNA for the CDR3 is TGTGCCAGCAGCCCGTTGACTAGCGGGAATGAGCAGTTCTTC.

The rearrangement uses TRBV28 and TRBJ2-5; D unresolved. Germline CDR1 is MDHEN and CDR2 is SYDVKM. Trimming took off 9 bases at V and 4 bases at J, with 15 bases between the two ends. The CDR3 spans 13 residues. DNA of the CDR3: TGTGCCAGTACTACCGCGGTCTTAGAGACCCAGTACTTC. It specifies CASTTAVLETQYF.

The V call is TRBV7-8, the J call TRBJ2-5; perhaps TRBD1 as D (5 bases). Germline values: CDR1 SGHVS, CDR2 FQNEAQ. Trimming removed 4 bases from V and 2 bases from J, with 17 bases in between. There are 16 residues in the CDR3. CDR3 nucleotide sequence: TGTGCCAGCAGCTCAAAGGGGTTCAGAAGTCAAGAGACCCAGTACTTC. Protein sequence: CASSSKGFRSQETQYF.

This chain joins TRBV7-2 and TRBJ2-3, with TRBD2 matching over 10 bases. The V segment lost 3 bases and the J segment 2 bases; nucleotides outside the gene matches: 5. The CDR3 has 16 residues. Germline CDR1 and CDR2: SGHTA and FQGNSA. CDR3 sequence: CASSFLAGVHTDTQYF. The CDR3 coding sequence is TGTGCCAGCAGCTTTCTAGCGGGGGTCCACACAGATACGCAGTATTTT.

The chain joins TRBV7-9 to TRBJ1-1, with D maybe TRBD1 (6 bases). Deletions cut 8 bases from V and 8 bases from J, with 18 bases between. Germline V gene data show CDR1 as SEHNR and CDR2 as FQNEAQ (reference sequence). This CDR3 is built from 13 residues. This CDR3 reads CASLGAVGTEAFF. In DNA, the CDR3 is TGTGCCAGCTTGGGGGCAGTAGGGACAGAAGCTTTCTTT.

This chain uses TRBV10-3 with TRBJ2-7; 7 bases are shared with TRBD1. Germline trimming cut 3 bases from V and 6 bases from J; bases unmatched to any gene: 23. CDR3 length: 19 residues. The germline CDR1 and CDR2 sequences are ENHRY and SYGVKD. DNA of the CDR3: TGTGCCATCAGTGATCAGTTAAGGCAACGGGCAGGGGGAAAGGGCGAGCAGTACTTC. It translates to CAISDQLRQRAGGKGEQYF.